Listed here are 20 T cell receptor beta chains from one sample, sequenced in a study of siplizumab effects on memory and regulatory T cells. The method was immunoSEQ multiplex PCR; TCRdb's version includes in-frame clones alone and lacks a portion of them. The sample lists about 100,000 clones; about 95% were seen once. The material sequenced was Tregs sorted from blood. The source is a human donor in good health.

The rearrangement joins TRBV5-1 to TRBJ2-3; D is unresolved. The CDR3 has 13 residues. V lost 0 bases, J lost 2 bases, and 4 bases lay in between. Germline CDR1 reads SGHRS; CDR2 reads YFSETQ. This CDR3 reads CASSLEYTDTQYF. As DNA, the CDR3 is TGCGCCAGCAGCTTGGAGTACACAGATACGCAGTATTTT.

As DNA, the CDR3 is TGTGCCAGCAGCCCCCATGGGGGGGTTTTTAATGAAAAACTGTTTTTT. This encodes CASSPHGGVFNEKLFF. The rearrangement joins TRBV6-6 to TRBJ1-4; D perhaps matches TRBD1 (5 bases). The CDR3 is 16 amino acids. Germline assignment: CDR1 MNHNY and CDR2 SVGAGI (reference sequence). With 6 bases removed from V and 4 bases from J, the gap between germline ends came to 18 bases.

DNA for the CDR3: TGTGCCAGCACGGTACGGAATGAGCAGTTCTTC. It codes for CASTVRNEQFF. The gene calls are TRBV28 and TRBJ2-1; D gene unclear. CDR3 length equals 11 residues. V was clipped by 7 bases and J by 7 bases, with 8 bases between them. Per the germline V gene, CDR1 is MDHEN and CDR2 is SYDVKM.

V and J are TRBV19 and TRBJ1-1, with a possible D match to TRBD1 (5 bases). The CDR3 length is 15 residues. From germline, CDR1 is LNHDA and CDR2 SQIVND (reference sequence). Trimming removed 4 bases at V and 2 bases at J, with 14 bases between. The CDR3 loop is CASSRGQGFNTEAFF. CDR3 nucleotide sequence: TGTGCCAGTAGTAGGGGCCAGGGTTTTAACACTGAAGCTTTCTTT. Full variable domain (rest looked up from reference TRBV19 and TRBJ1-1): DGGITQSPKYLFRKEGQNVTLSCEQNLNHDAMYWYRQDPGQGLRLIYYSQIVNDFQKGDIAEGYSVSREKKESFPLTVTSAQKNPTAFYLCASSRGQGFNTEAFFGQGTRLTVV.

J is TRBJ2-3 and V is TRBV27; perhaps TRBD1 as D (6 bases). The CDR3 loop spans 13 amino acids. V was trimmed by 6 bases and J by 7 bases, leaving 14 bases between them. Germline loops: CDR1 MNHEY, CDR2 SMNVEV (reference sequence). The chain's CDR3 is CASSYQGRNTQYF. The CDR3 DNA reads TGTGCCAGCAGCTATCAGGGGAGAAATACGCAGTATTTT.

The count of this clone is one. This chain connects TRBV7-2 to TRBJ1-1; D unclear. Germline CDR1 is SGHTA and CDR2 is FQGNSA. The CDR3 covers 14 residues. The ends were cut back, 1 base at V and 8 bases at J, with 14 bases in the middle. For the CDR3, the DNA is TGTGCCAGCAGCTTAGATGGCCGCCTCAGCGAAGCTTTCTTT. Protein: CASSLDGRLSEAFF.

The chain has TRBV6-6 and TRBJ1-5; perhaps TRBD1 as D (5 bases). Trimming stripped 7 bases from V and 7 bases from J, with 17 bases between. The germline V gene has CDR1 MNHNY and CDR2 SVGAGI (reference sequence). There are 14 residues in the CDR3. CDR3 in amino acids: CASTGGGGGQPQHF. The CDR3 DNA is TGTGCCAGCACGGGAGGAGGTGGGGGGCAGCCCCAGCATTTT.

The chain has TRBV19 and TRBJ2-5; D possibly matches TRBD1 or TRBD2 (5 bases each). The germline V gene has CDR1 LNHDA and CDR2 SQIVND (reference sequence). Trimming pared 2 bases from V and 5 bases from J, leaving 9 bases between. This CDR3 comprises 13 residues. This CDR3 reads CASSIQGVETQYF. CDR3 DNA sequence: TGTGCCAGTAGTATACAGGGAGTGGAGACCCAGTACTTC.

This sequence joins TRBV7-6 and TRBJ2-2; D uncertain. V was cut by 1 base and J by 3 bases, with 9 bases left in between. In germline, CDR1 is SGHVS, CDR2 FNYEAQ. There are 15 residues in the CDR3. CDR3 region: CASSLGRHHTGELFF. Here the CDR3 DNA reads TGTGCCAGCAGCTTAGGGCGGCATCACACCGGGGAGCTGTTTTTT.

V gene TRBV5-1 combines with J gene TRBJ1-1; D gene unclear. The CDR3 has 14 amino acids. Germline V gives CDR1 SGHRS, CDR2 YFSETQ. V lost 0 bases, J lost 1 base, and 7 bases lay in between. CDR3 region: CASSLVWSNTEAFF. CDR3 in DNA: TGCGCCAGCAGCTTGGTTTGGTCGAACACTGAAGCTTTCTTT.

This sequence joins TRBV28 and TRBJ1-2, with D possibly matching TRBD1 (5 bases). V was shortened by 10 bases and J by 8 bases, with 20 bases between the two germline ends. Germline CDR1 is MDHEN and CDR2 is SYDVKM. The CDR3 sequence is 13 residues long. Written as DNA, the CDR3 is TGTGCCATTGACGAGGTCAGGGAAGAAGGCTACACCTTC. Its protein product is CAIDEVREEGYTF.

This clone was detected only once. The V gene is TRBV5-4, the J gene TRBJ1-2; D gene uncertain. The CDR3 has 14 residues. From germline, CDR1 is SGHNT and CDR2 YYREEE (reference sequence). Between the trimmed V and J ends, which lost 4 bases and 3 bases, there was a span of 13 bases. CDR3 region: CASSPPRRHYGYTF. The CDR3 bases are TGTGCCAGCAGCCCCCCCCGCCGCCACTATGGCTACACCTTC.

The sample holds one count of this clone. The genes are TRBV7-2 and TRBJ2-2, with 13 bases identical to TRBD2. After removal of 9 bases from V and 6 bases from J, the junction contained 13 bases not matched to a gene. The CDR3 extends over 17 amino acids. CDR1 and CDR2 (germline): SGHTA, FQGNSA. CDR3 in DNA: TGTGCCAGACCGCTCGGAACTAGCGGGAGGGTCCCCGGGGAGCTGTTTTTT. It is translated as CARPLGTSGRVPGELFF. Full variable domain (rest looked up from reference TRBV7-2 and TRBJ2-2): GAGVSQSPSNKVTEKGKDVELRCDPISGHTALYWYRQSLGQGLEFLIYFQGNSAPDKSGLPSDRFSAERTGGSVSTLTIQRTQQEDSAVYLCARPLGTSGRVPGELFFGEGSRLTVL.

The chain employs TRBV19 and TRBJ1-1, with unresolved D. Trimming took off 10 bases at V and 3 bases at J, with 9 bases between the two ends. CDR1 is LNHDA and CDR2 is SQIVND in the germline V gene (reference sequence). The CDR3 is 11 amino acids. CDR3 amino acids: CATKWDTEAFF. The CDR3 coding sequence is TGTGCCACCAAATGGGACACTGAAGCTTTCTTT.

This chain's CDR3 is CAARGDSSSYEQYF. CDR3 DNA sequence: TGTGCCGCGAGGGGGGACTCCAGCTCCTACGAGCAGTACTTC. The rearrangement links TRBV6-6 to TRBJ2-7, with D perhaps TRBD1 or TRBD2 (6 bases each). Trimming left V 11 bases short and J 0 bases short, with 17 bases between. CDR1 MNHNY and CDR2 SVGAGI come from the germline V gene (reference sequence). CDR3 size: 14 residues.

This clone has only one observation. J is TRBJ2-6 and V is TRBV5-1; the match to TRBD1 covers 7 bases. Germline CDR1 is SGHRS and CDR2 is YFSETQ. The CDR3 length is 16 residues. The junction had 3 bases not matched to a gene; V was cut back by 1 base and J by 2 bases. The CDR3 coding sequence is TGCGCCAGCAGCTTGTTGCAGGGGGCTGGGGCCAACGTCCTGACTTTC. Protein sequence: CASSLLQGAGANVLTF.

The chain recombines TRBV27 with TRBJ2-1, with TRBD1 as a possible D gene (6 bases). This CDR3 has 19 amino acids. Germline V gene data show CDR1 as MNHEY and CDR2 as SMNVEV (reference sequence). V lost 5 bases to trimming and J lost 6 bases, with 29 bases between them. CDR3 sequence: CASSPHRGIFGIDRNEQFF. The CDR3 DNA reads TGTGCCAGCAGTCCTCATAGGGGGATTTTCGGGATAGACCGCAATGAGCAGTTCTTC.

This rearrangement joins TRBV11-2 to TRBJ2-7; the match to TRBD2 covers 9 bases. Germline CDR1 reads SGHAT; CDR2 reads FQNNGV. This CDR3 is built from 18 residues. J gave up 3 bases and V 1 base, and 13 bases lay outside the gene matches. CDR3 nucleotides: TGTGCCAGCAGCTTAGTAGTCGTTTCGACTAGCGGCCTCTACGAGCAGTACTTC. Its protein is CASSLVVVSTSGLYEQYF.

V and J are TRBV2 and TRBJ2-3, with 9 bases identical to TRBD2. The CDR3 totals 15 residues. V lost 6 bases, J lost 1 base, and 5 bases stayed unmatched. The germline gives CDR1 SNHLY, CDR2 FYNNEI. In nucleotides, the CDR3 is TGTGCCAGCAGAGGTAGGACTAGCGGCACAGATACGCAGTATTTT. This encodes CASRGRTSGTDTQYF.

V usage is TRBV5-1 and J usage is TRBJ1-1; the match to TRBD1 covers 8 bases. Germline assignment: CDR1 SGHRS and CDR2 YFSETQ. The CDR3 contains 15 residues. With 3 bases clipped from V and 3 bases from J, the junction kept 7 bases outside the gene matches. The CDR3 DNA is TGCGCCAGCAGCTGGTCAGGGGGCGAAGACACTGAAGCTTTCTTT. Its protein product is CASSWSGGEDTEAFF.